The 25 T cell receptor beta chains below all came from one sample that was sequenced in a study of human T cells and chemical hapten exposure. TCRdb used MiXCR to reprocess the RACE reads, holding one entry per CDR3 protein. The repertoire consists of a few hundred thousand distinct CDR3 sequences, with roughly 6% occurring once and the leading ten covering under 9.5%. The sample's time point: pre-sensitization, week 0. Treatment described: therapeutic diphenylcyclopropenone sensitization with weekly scalp DPC. Sequencing used whole blood, obtained in connection with sensitization to the hapten diphenylcyclopropenone (DPC). These receptors came from a young woman with alopecia areata. Some clones in this sample may be carry-over from other donors' samples.

Only a few counts were recorded for this clonotype. J is TRBJ1-2 and V is TRBV5-6; 12 nucleotides line up with TRBD1. The CDR3 covers 18 residues. V shed 5 bases, J shed 3 bases, and the junction held 14 bases outside the gene matches. Germline CDR1 SGHDT, CDR2 YYEEEE. The CDR3 nucleotides read TGTGCCAGCAGGGGACCCCGGGACAGGGGGCTCAGGGACTATGGCTACACCTTC. It translates to CASRGPRDRGLRDYGYTF.

There are many counts of this clonotype. The V call is TRBV2, the J call TRBJ1-2, with 10 bases matching TRBD1. Losses at the gene ends were 5 bases for V and 8 bases for J; bases not matched to a gene: 11. Germline CDR1 SNHLY, CDR2 FYNNEI. The length of the CDR3 is 15 residues. CDR3 DNA: TGTGCCAGCAGTCCCCAAGGGACAGGGGAGATCGGCTACACCTTC. This translates into CASSPQGTGEIGYTF.

The chain combines TRBV6-1 with TRBJ2-1; D is uncertain. The germline V gene has CDR1 MNHNS and CDR2 SASEGT. CDR3 length equals 15 residues. The ends were cut back, 6 bases at V and 9 bases at J, with 21 bases in the middle. Here the CDR3 DNA reads TGTGCCAGCAGATGGGAAGTCCAAGGGAAAGGTGAGCAGTTCTTC. Translating it yields CASRWEVQGKGEQFF.

This clonotype has more than one count but fewer than ten. The V and J genes are TRBV3-1 and TRBJ2-2, with TRBD2 matching over 13 bases. The CDR3 sequence is 16 residues long. J gave up 4 bases and V 4 bases, and 3 bases lay outside the gene matches. CDR1 LGHDT and CDR2 YNNKEL come from the germline V gene (reference sequence). The CDR3 sequence is CASSRRTSGGTGELFF. CDR3 sequence (DNA): TGTGCCAGCAGCCGGAGGACTAGCGGGGGCACCGGGGAGCTGTTTTTT.

A few counts support this clonotype. The rearrangement uses TRBV18 and TRBJ1-2, with TRBD1 identical over 8 bases. CDR1 is KGHSH, CDR2 LQKENI, per germline. The CDR3 spans 13 residues. V trimming: 6 bases; J trimming: 6 bases; junction bases outside the gene matches: 6. The CDR3 bases are TGTGCCAGCTCGCCCGGGACAGGCCATGGCTACACCTTC. Protein product: CASSPGTGHGYTF.

This clonotype appeared many times. The chain is built from TRBV4-2 and TRBJ2-7; D uncertain. Germline values: CDR1 LGHNA, CDR2 YNFKEQ. Trimming stripped 1 base from V and 3 bases from J, with 4 bases between. This CDR3 contains 12 residues. In DNA, the CDR3 is TGTGCCAGCAGCCAAGCGGGCTACGAGCAGTACTTC. Protein product: CASSQAGYEQYF.

The rearrangement joins TRBV6-6 to TRBJ2-5, with 8 positions matching TRBD2. This CDR3 has 16 amino acids. V lost 6 bases and J lost 4; bases outside the gene matches: 13. Germline values: CDR1 MNHNY, CDR2 SVGAGI (reference sequence). DNA for the CDR3: TGTGCCAGCAGCTCCCTCGGCGGGGGGCGGCGAGAGACCCAGTACTTC. This gives the protein CASSSLGGGRRETQYF.

This clonotype was counted only a few times. The V call is TRBV21-1, the J call TRBJ2-7; the table assigns TRBD2, which was not confirmed against the DNA. TRBV21-1 is a pseudogene. The CDR3 is 10 residues long. CDR3 DNA: TGTGCCAGCACCCCGCCCGAGCAGTACTTC. It translates to CASTPPEQYF.

This clonotype was observed at least ten times. The chain recombines TRBV28 with TRBJ1-1; TRBD1 might be the D (6 bases). CDR1 and CDR2 (germline): MDHEN, SYDVKM. V was trimmed by 3 bases and J by 1 base, leaving 9 bases between them. The length of the CDR3 is 14 residues. The CDR3 DNA reads as TGTGCCAGCAGTTTTCGGACAGAGAACACTGAAGCTTTCTTT. Amino acids: CASSFRTENTEAFF.

Ten or more counts support this clonotype. V and J are TRBV7-4 and TRBJ2-3; D possibly corresponds to TRBD2 (5 bases). The CDR3 runs 18 residues. V was trimmed by 1 base and J by 1 base, leaving 18 bases between them. From germline, CDR1 is SGHVT and CDR2 SQSDAQ. The CDR3 DNA follows: TGTGCCAGCAGCTTAGGGGTCCCTAGCTCGAGGGGCACAGATACGCAGTATTTT. It codes for CASSLGVPSSRGTDTQYF.

This sequence joins TRBV2 and TRBJ1-5; D is uncertain. The CDR3 totals 13 residues. Trimming took 2 bases from V and 7 from J, leaving 9 bases between them. The germline V gene encodes CDR1 SNHLY and CDR2 FYNNEI. The DNA of the CDR3 is TGTGCCAGCAGTGAACAGGCAAGACAGCCCCAGCATTTT. Its translation is CASSEQARQPQHF.

The sample holds many counts of this clonotype. V and J are TRBV27 and TRBJ1-1; no firm D call. From germline, CDR1 is MNHEY and CDR2 SMNVEV (reference sequence). The CDR3 is 13 residues long. V was cut by 8 bases and J by 0 bases, with 10 bases left in between. The CDR3 DNA sequence: TGTGCCAGCTGGGGTACAGTGAACACTGAAGCTTTCTTT. Translated: CASWGTVNTEAFF.

This clonotype was seen repeatedly, ten times or more. This chain connects TRBV5-6 to TRBJ2-5; D possibly corresponds to TRBD2 (7 bases). From germline, CDR1 is SGHDT and CDR2 YYEEEE. There are 16 residues in the CDR3. Deletions cut 0 bases from V and 3 bases from J, with 15 bases between. The CDR3 loop reads CASSLVRGAGEETQYF. In nucleotides, the CDR3 is TGTGCCAGCAGCTTGGTTCGGGGGGCCGGTGAAGAGACCCAGTACTTC. Using reference TRBV5-6 and TRBJ2-5 for the parts outside the CDR3, the full variable domain is DAGVTQSPTHLIKTRGQQVTLRCSPKSGHDTVSWYQQALGQGPQFIFQYYEEEERQRGNFPDRFSGHQFPNYSSELNVNALLLGDSALYLCASSLVRGAGEETQYFGPGTRLLVL.

This clonotype was observed at least ten times. The genes are TRBV15 and TRBJ2-2; D remains ambiguous. The CDR3 spans 15 residues. Deletions cut 8 bases from V and 0 bases from J, with 13 bases between. The germline V gene encodes CDR1 LNHNV and CDR2 YYDKDF (reference sequence). CDR3 sequence: CATRRSLANTGELFF. In nucleotides, the CDR3 is TGTGCCACCCGGAGAAGCCTCGCGAACACCGGGGAGCTGTTTTTT.

This clonotype was counted between two and nine times. The chain combines TRBV4-1 with TRBJ2-1, with D perhaps assigned TRBD1 or TRBD2 (5 bases each). The CDR3 spans 13 residues. Germline V gene data show CDR1 as MGHRA and CDR2 as YSYEKL. The germline V and J ends were trimmed by 3 bases and 10 bases, with 13 bases remaining between them. The DNA of the CDR3 is TGCGCCAGCAGCCAGCCGAGGGGTTTGGAGCAGTTCTTC. This encodes CASSQPRGLEQFF.

The chain recombines TRBV5-1 with TRBJ1-6; D uncertain. The CDR3 loop spans 17 amino acids. The V and J ends lost 5 bases and 7 bases respectively, with 22 bases between them. From germline, CDR1 is SGHRS and CDR2 YFSETQ. The CDR3 here is CASSNRPSMGRNSPLHF. CDR3 bases: TGCGCCAGCAGTAACCGACCTAGTATGGGAAGGAATTCACCCCTCCACTTT. Based on the CDR3 plus reference TRBV5-1 and TRBJ1-6, the full variable domain is KAGVTQTPRYLIKTRGQQVTLSCSPISGHRSVSWYQQTPGQGLQFLFEYFSETQRNKGNFPGRFSGRQFSNSRSEMNVSTLELGDSALYLCASSNRPSMGRNSPLHFGNGTRLTVT.

Written as DNA, the CDR3 is TGTGCCAGCACCCTTACAGGGGCAAACACCGGGGAGCTGTTTTTT. It codes for CASTLTGANTGELFF. The rearrangement links TRBV7-9 to TRBJ2-2; 7 nucleotides align to TRBD1. CDR3 size: 15 residues. The V and J ends lost 7 bases and 2 bases, in that order; junction bases with no gene match: 7. Germline V gene sequence: CDR1 SEHNR, CDR2 FQNEAQ (reference sequence). The full variable domain, rest sourced from reference TRBV7-9 and TRBJ2-2, is DTGVSQNPRHKITKRGQNVTFRCDPISEHNRLYWYRQTLGQGPEFLTYFQNEAQLEKSRLLSDRFSAERPKGSFSTLEIQRTEQGDSAMYLCASTLTGANTGELFFGEGSRLTVL.

This rearrangement joins TRBV7-9 to TRBJ1-1; the D is unclear. The germline CDR1 and CDR2 sequences are SEHNR and FQNEAQ (reference sequence). The CDR3 contains 13 residues. The V and J ends lost 4 bases and 4 bases respectively, with 10 bases between them. This CDR3 is CASSSTPVTEAFF. In DNA, the CDR3 is TGTGCCAGCAGCTCTACCCCAGTCACTGAAGCTTTCTTT.

The chain combines TRBV28 with TRBJ2-7; 7 nucleotides match TRBD1. Germline lookup yields CDR1 MDHEN and CDR2 SYDVKM. V dropped 5 bases and J dropped 3; count of bases not matched to a gene: 7. CDR3 length: 14 amino acids. CDR3 loop: CASSHQQGFYEQYF. The CDR3 bases are TGTGCCAGCAGTCACCAACAGGGGTTCTACGAGCAGTACTTC.

A few counts support this clonotype. CDR3 protein: CASRETSKFFGSTDTQYF. In DNA, the CDR3 is TGTGCCAGTCGTGAGACTAGTAAATTTTTTGGGAGCACAGATACGCAGTATTTT. This chain joins TRBV2 and TRBJ2-3; a weak D match, TRBD2 (6 bases). The CDR3 extends over 18 amino acids. CDR1 and CDR2 (germline): SNHLY, FYNNEI. Trimming removed 9 bases from V and 0 bases from J, with 25 bases in between.

The table lists this clonotype with many counts. The chain recombines TRBV28 with TRBJ2-5; 7 bases agree with TRBD1. Germline V CDR1 and CDR2: MDHEN, SYDVKM. The trim removed 6 bases at V and 2 bases at J, leaving 6 bases unmatched. The length of the CDR3 is 14 residues. CDR3 in amino acids: CASRPGTAQETQYF. For the CDR3, the DNA is TGTGCCAGCAGGCCCGGGACAGCGCAAGAGACCCAGTACTTC.

This clonotype showed up just a few times. The chain is built from TRBV7-8 and TRBJ1-1; TRBD1 is a possible D gene (6 bases). This CDR3 is built from 15 residues. Germline V gene sequence: CDR1 SGHVS, CDR2 FQNEAQ. Trimming removed 3 bases from V and 3 bases from J, with 14 bases in between. CDR3 sequence: CASSFWGASDTEAFF. The CDR3 DNA reads TGTGCCAGCAGCTTTTGGGGGGCGAGTGACACTGAAGCTTTCTTT.

This chain links TRBV21-1 with TRBJ1-1; the DNA was not used to check the table's D call, TRBD1. TRBV21-1 is labeled a pseudogene. CDR3 length: 15 amino acids. CDR3 residues: CASSKGEKGGTEAFF. As DNA, the CDR3 is TGTGCCAGCAGCAAAGGGGAAAAGGGGGGCACTGAAGCTTTCTTT.

The chain couples TRBV29-1 to TRBJ2-1, with 11 bases that match TRBD2. Germline CDR1 reads SQVTM; CDR2 reads ANQGSEA. This CDR3 is built from 19 residues. V trimming: 0 bases; J trimming: 3 bases; junction bases outside the gene matches: 13. CDR3 sequence reads: CSVEDRGSGGVWNYNEQFF. DNA for the CDR3: TGCAGCGTTGAAGATCGAGGTAGCGGGGGGGTATGGAACTACAATGAGCAGTTCTTC.

This clonotype has ten or more counts. The chain employs TRBV27 and TRBJ2-7, with D maybe TRBD1 (6 bases). The V end was cut by 5 bases, the J end by 0 bases, with 17 bases between. CDR3 length: 16 residues. Germline loops: CDR1 MNHEY, CDR2 SMNVEV (reference sequence). The CDR3 region is CASSPGHTIRSYEQYF. CDR3 sequence (DNA): TGTGCCAGCAGTCCGGGACATACGATCCGCTCCTACGAGCAGTACTTC.